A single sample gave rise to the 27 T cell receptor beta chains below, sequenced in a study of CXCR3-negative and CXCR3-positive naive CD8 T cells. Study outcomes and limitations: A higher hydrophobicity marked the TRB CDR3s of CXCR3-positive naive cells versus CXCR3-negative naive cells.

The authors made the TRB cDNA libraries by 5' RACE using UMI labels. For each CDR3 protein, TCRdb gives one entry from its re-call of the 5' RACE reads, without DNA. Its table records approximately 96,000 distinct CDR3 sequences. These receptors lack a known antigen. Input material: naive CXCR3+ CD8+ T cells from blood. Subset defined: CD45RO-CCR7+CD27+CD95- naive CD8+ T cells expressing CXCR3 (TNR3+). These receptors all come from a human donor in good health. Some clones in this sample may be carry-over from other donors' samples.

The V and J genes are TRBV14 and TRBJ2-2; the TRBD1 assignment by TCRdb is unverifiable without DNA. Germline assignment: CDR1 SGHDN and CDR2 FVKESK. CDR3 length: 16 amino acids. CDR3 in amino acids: CASSQDWDTLTGELFF.

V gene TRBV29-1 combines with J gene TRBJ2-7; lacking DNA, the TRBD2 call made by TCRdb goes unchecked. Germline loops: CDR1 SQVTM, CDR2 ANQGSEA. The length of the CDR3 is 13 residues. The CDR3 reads CSVEGREGYEQYF.

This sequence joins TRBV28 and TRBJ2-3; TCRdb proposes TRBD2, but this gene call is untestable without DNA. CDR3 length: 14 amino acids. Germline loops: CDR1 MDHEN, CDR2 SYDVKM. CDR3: CAAGTSEGTDTQYF.

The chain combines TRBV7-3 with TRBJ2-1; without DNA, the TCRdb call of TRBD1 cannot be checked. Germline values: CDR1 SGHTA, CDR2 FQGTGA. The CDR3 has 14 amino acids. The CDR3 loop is CASSHDRDLNEQFF.

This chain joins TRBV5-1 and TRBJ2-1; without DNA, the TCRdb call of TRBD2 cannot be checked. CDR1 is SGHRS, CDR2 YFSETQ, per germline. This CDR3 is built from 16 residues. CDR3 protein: CASSLGVSGTYNEQFF.

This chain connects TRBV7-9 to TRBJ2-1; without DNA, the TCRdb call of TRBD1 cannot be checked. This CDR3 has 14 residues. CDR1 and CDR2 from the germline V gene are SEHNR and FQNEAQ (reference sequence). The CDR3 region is CASSLPGTYNEQFF.

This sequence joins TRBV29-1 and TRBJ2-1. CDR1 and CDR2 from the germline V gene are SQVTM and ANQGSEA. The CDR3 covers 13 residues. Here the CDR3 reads CSVGVPLYNEQFF.

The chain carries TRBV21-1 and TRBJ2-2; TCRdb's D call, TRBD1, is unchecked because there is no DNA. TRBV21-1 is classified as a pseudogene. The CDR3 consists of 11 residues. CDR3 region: CASTPLQGLFF.

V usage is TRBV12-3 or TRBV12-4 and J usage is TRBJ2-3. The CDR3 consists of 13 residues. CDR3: CASSFAGFGTQYF.

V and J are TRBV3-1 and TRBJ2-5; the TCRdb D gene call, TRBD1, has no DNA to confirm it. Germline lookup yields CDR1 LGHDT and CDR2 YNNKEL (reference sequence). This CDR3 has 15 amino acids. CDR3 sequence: CASSQDGQGQETQYF.

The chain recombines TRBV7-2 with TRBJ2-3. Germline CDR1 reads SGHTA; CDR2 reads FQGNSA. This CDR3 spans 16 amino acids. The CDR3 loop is CASSPGLAASTDTQYF.

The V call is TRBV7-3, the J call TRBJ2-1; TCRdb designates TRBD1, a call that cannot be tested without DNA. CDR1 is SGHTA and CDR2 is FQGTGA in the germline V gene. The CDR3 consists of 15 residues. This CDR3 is CASSTSRGAYNEQFF. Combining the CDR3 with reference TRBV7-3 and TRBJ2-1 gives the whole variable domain GAGVSQTPSNKVTEKGKYVELRCDPISGHTALYWYRQSLGQGPEFLIYFQGTGAADDSGLPNDRFFAVRPEGSVSTLKIQRTERGDSAVYLCASSTSRGAYNEQFFGPGTRLTVL.

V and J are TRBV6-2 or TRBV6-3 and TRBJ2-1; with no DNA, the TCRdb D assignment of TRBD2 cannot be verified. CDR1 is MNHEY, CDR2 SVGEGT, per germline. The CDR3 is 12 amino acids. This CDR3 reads CASSPLGLEQFF.

Here the CDR3 reads CASSYRTEETQYF. This sequence joins TRBV6-6 and TRBJ2-5; the TCRdb call, TRBD1, lacks DNA for checking. This CDR3 spans 13 amino acids. Germline-derived CDR1 and CDR2 are MNHNY and SVGAGI (reference sequence).

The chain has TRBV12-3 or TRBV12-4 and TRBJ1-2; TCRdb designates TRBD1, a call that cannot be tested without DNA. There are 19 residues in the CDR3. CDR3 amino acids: CASSLVSQGQNGGNYGYTF.

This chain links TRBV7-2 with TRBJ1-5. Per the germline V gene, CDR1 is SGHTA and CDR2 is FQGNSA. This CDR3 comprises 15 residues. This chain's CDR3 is CASSSDVIVDQPQHF. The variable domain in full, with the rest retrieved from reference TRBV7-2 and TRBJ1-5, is GAGVSQSPSNKVTEKGKDVELRCDPISGHTALYWYRQSLGQGLEFLIYFQGNSAPDKSGLPSDRFSAERTGGSVSTLTIQRTQQEDSAVYLCASSSDVIVDQPQHFGDGTRLSIL.

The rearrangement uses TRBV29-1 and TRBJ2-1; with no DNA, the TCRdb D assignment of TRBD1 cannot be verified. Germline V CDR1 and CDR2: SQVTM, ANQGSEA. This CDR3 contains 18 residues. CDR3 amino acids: CSARTGRGTSVFYNEQFF.

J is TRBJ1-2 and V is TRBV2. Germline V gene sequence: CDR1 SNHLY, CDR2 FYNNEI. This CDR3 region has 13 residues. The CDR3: CASNHPEGLGYTF.

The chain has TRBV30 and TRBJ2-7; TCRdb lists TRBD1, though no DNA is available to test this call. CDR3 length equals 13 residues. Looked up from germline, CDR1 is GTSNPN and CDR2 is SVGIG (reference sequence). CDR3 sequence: CAWLTGEGYEQYF. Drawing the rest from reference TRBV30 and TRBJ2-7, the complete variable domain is SQTIHQWPATLVQPVGSPLSLECTVEGTSNPNLYWYRQAAGRGLQLLFYSVGIGQISSEVPQNLSASRPQDRQFILSSKKLLLSDSGFYLCAWLTGEGYEQYFGPGTRLTVT.

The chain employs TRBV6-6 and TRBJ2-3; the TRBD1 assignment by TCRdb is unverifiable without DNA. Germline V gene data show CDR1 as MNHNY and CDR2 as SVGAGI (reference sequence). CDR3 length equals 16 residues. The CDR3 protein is CASSYSRDMSTDTQYF.

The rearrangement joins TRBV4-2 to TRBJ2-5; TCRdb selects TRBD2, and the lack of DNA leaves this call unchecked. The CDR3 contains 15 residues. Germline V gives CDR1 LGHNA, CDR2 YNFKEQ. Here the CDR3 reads CASSQLAGGMETQYF.

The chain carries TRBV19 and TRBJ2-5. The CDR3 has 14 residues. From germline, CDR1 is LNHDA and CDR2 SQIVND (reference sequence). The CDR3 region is CASSLADGWETQYF.

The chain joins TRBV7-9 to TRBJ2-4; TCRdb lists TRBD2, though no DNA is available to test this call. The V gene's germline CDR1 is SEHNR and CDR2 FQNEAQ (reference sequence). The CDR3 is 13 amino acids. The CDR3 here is CASSLGPQNIQYF.

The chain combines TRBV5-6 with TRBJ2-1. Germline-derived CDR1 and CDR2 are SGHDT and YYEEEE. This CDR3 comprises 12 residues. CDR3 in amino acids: CASSSGNYEQFF.

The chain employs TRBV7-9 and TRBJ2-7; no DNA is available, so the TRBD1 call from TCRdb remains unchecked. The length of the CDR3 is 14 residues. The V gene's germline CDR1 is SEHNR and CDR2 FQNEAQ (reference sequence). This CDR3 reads CASSPPGGAYEQYF.

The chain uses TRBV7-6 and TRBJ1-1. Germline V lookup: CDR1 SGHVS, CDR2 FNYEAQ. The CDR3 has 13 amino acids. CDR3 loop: CASSFSSSAEAFF.

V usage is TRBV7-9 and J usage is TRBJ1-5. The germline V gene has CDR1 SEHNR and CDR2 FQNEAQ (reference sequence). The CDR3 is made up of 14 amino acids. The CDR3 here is CASSFGRADQPQHF.